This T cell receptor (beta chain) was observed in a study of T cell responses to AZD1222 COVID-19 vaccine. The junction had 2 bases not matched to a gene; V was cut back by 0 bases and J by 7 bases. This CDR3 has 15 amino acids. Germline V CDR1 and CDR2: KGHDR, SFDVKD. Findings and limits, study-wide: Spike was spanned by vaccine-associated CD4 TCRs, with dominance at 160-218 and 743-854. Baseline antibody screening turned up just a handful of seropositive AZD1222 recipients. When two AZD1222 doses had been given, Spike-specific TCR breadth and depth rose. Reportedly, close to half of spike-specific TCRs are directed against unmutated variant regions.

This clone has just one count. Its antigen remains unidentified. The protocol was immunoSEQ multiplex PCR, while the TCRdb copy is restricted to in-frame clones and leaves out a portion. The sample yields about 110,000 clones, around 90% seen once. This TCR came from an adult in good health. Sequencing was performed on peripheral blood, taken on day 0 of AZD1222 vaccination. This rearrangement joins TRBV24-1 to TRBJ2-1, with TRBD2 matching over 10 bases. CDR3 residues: CATSDLGLAVNEQFF. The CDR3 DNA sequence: TGTGCCACCAGTGATTTGGGACTAGCGGTAAATGAGCAGTTCTTC.